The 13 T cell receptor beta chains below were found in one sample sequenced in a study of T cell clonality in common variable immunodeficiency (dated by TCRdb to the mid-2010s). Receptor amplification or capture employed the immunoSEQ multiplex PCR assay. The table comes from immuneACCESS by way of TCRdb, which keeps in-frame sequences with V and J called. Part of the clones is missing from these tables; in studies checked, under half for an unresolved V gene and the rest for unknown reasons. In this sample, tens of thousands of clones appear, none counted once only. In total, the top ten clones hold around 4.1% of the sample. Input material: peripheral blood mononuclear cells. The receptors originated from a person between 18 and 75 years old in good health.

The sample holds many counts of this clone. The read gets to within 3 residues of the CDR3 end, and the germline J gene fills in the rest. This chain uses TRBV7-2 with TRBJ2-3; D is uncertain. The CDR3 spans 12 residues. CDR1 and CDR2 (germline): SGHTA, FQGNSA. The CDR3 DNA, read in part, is TGTGCCAGCAGCCCCTACAGAGAGACG. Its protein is CASSPYRET. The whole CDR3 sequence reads CASSPYRETQYF.

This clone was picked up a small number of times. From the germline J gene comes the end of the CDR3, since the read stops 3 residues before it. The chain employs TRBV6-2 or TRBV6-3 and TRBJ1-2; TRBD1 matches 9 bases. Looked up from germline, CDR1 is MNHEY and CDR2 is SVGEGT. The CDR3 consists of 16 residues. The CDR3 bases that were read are TGTGCCAGCAGTTATAATGCGGGACAGGGTCGCAATGAC. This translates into CASSYNAGQGRND. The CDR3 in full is CASSYNAGQGRNDYTF.

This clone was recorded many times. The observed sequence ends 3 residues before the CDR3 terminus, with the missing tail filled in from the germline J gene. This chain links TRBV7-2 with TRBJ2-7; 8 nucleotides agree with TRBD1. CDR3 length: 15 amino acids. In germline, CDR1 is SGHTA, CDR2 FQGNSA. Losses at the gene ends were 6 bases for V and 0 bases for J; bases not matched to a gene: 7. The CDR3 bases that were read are TGTGCCAGCAGAAAGGACAGGGCACTCTCCTACGAG. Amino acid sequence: CASRKDRALSYE. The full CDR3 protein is CASRKDRALSYEQYF.

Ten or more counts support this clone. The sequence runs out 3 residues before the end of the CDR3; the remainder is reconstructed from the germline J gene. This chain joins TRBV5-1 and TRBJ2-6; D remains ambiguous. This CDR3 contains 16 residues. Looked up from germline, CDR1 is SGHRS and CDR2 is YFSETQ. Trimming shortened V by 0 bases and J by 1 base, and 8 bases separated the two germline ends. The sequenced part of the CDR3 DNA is TGCGCCAGCAGCTTGGACAGTCTTTCTGGGGCCAACGTC. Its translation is CASSLDSLSGANV. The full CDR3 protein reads CASSLDSLSGANVLTF.

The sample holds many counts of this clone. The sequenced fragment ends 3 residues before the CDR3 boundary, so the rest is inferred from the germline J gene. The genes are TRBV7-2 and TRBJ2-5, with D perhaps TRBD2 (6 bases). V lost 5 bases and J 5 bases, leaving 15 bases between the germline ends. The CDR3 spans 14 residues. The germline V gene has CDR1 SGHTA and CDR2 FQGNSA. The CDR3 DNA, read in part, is TGTGCCAGCAGCCCCCGGGGGTTGGGTGAGACC. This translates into CASSPRGLGET. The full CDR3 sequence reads CASSPRGLGETQYF. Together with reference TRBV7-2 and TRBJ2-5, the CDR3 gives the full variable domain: GAGVSQSPSNKVTEKGKDVELRCDPISGHTALYWYRQSLGQGLEFLIYFQGNSAPDKSGLPSDRFSAERTGGSVSTLTIQRTQQEDSAVYLCASSPRGLGETQYFGPGTRLLVL.

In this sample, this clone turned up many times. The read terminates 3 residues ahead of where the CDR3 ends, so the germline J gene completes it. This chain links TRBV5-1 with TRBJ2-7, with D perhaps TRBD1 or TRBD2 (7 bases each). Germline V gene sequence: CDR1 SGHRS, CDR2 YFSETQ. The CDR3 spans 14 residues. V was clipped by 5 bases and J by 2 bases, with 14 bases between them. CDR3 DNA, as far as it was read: TGCGCCAGCAGTGACAGGGAGGGACCCTACGAG. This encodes CASSDREGPYE. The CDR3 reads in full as CASSDREGPYEQYF.

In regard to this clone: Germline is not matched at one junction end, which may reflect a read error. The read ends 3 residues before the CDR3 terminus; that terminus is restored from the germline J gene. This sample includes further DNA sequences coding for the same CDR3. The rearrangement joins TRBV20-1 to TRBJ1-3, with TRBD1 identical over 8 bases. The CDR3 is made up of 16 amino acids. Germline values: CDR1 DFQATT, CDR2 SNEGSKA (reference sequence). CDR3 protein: CSAVDRGPYSGNTIYF. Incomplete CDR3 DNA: TGCAGTGCAGTAGACAGGGGCCCCTACTCTGGAAACACG.

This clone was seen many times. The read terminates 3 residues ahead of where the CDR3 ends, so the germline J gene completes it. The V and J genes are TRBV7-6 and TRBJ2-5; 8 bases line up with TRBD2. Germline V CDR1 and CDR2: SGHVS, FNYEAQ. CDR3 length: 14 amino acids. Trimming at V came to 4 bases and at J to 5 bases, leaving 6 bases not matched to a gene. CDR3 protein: CASSSSGPRETQYF. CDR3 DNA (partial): TGTGCCAGCAGCTCTAGCGGGCCTCGGGAGACC.

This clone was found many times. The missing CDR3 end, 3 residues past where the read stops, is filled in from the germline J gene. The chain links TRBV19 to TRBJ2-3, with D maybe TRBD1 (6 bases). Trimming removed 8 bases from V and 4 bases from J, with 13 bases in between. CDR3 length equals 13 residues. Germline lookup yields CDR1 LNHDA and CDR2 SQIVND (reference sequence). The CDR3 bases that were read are TGTGCCAGTCGACTGGGGGCGTCAGATACG. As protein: CASRLGASDT. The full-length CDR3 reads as CASRLGASDTQYF.

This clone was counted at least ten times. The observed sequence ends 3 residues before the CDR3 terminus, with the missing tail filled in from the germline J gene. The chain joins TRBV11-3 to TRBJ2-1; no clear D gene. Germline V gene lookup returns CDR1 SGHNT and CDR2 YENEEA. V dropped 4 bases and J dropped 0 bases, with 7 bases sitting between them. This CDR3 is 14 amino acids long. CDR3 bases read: TGTGCCAGCAGCTCCCAGAGCTCCTACAATGAG. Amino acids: CASSSQSSYNE. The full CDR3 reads CASSSQSSYNEQFF.

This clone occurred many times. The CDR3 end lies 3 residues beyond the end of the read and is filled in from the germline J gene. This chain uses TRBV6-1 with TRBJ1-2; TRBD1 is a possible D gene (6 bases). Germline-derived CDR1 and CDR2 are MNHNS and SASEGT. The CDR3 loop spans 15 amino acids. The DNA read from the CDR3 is TGTGCCAGCAGTGAATCCCCACAGGGTACCCAGGGC. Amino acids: CASSESPQGTQG. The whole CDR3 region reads CASSESPQGTQGYTF.

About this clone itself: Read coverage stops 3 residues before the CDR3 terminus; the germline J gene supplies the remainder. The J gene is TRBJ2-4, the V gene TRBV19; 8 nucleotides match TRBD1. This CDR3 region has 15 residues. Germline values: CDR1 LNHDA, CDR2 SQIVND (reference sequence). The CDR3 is CASSVQGVFNYGQYF. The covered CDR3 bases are TGTGCCAGTAGTGTACAGGGGGTTTTTAACTATGGT.

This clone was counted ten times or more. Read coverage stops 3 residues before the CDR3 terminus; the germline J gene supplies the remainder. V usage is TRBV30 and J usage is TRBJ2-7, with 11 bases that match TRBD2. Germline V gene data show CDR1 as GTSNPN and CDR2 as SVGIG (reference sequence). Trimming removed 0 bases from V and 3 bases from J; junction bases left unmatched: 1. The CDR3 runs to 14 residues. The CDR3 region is CAWSVGTSGYEQYF. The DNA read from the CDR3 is TGTGCCTGGAGTGTGGGGACTAGCGGCTACGAG. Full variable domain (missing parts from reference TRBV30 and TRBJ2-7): SQTIHQWPATLVQPVGSPLSLECTVEGTSNPNLYWYRQAAGRGLQLLFYSVGIGQISSEVPQNLSASRPQDRQFILSSKKLLLSDSGFYLCAWSVGTSGYEQYFGPGTRLTVT.